The entry that follows covers one TCR beta chain sequence. Its specificity is unknown. CD8 cells regarded as naive lacked CD45RO, were positively chosen for CCR7, and omitted terminally differentiated effector memory CD45RA+ cells. Healthy HIV-negative adults with no recent acute infections or vaccinations were recruited as donors. Sorted subsets were amplified in replicate PCRs using around 0.2 ug DNA, 25,000 to 30,000 T cell genomes. The table came from immunoSEQ multiplex PCR; TCRdb's copy has only in-frame clones and leaves some out. Of around 600,000 clones listed, roughly 96% are singletons. This specimen comes from a study of shared clonotypes between healthy human individuals. General study findings and limits: The sole specimen, blood, was sampled, and tissue repertoires likely differ. The diversity represented, both genetic and in exposure history, was limited by few donors.

CDR1 and CDR2 (germline): SGDLS, YYNGEE. The junction had 3 bases not matched to a gene; V was cut back by 3 bases and J by 0 bases. The CDR3 length is 16 residues. This clonotype was sampled from a woman younger than 45 in good health. The chain is built from TRBV9 and TRBJ2-3; 11 bases agree with TRBD2. Source material: naive CD8+ T cells sorted from blood. CDR3 residues: CASSAGTSGSTDTQYF. The CDR3, as DNA: TGTGCCAGCAGCGCCGGGACTAGCGGCAGCACAGATACGCAGTATTTT.